Below are 23 T cell receptor beta chains sequenced from a single sample in a study of T cell repertoires in cytomegalovirus infection. These receptors' antigens are unknown. TCRdb passed the reads through MiXCR, listing each CDR3 protein once. The table includes 200,000 or so distinct CDR3 sequences, around 40% detected once. The material was CD8+ T cells from cultured PBMCs, obtained from culture after CMV antigen stimulation. These receptors were collected from a human donor in good health (CMV status not recorded). Some clones in this sample may be carry-over from other donors' samples.

This clonotype was seen a handful of times. V is TRBV6-5 and J is TRBJ1-2; 7 nucleotides agree with TRBD1. V gave up 0 bases and J gave up 2 bases; unmatched junction bases: 9. Germline V lookup: CDR1 MNHEY, CDR2 SVGAGI. The CDR3 length is 17 residues. This chain's CDR3 is CASSYSGQGELNYGYTF. CDR3 bases: TGTGCCAGCAGTTACTCAGGGCAGGGGGAGCTCAACTATGGCTACACCTTC.

The chain joins TRBV7-7 to TRBJ2-2; D might be TRBD2 (5 bases). V shed 5 bases and J shed 2 bases, with 12 bases lying between them. The CDR3 contains 15 residues. Germline values: CDR1 SSHAT, CDR2 FNYEAQ (reference sequence). CDR3 residues: CASSGGGLNTGELFF. The CDR3 nucleotides read TGTGCCAGCAGCGGAGGCGGCCTCAACACCGGGGAGCTGTTTTTT.

To note about this clonotype: A much more abundant neighbour one base away suggests this may be a read error. This chain uses TRBV7-6 with TRBJ1-2; 7 bases are shared with TRBD1. This CDR3 comprises 18 residues. Germline V gene data show CDR1 as SGHVS and CDR2 as FNYEAQ. The junction had 19 bases not matched to a gene; V was cut back by 5 bases and J by 4 bases. DNA of the CDR3: TGTGCCAGCAGCGTATCGGTAGGGGCGGGACAGAACTTCTATGGCTACACCTTC. Translation gives CASSVSVGAGQNFYGYTF.

This sequence joins TRBV7-8 and TRBJ2-1; D is possibly TRBD2 (5 bases). The V gene's germline CDR1 is SGHVS and CDR2 FQNEAQ. V shed 1 base and J shed 4 bases, with 17 bases lying between them. The CDR3 is made up of 17 amino acids. The CDR3 reads CASSLDPYSEGYNEQFF. The CDR3 DNA follows: TGTGCCAGCAGCTTAGACCCCTACAGTGAGGGTTACAATGAGCAGTTCTTC.

The rearrangement uses TRBV9 and TRBJ2-5; D is possibly TRBD2 (6 bases). Per germline, CDR1 SGDLS and CDR2 YYNGEE. V lost 1 base to trimming and J lost 5 bases, with 12 bases between them. The CDR3 extends over 14 amino acids. In nucleotides, the CDR3 is TGTGCCAGCAGCGTATCCGGGAGCGGTGAGACCCAGTACTTC. Protein product: CASSVSGSGETQYF. The variable domain in full, completed from reference TRBV9 and TRBJ2-5, reads DSGVTQTPKHLITATGQRVTLRCSPRSGDLSVYWYQQSLDQGLQFLIQYYNGEERAKGNILERFSAQQFPDLHSELNLSSLELGDSALYFCASSVSGSGETQYFGPGTRLLVL.

This clonotype occurred once. This chain uses TRBV10-3 with TRBJ2-5; perhaps D is TRBD1 or TRBD2 (7 bases each). Germline CDR1 and CDR2: ENHRY and SYGVKD. The V gene lost 5 bases and the J gene lost 5 bases, with 18 bases spanning the gap. There are 15 residues in the CDR3. The DNA for the CDR3 is TGTGCCATCAGTCCTAACGACAGGGAGGGGGAGACCCAGTACTTC. This encodes CAISPNDREGETQYF.

This chain joins TRBV6-1 and TRBJ1-1; D remains ambiguous. This CDR3 contains 14 residues. V dropped 9 bases and J dropped 4 bases, with 18 bases sitting between them. In germline, CDR1 is MNHNS, CDR2 SASEGT. For the CDR3, the DNA is TGTGCCAGTGGGAAAGGGTGGTATGGCACTGAAGCTTTCTTT. Translation gives CASGKGWYGTEAFF.

This chain links TRBV27 with TRBJ2-1; either TRBD1 or TRBD2 may fit D (5 bases each). The germline CDR1 and CDR2 sequences are MNHEY and SMNVEV (reference sequence). The CDR3 contains 17 residues. Trimming left V 0 bases short and J 4 bases short, with 16 bases between. DNA for the CDR3: TGTGCCAGCAGTTTATCGCAAACGGGGCAGGCGTACAATGAGCAGTTCTTC. Its protein is CASSLSQTGQAYNEQFF.

This clonotype occurred once. As DNA, the CDR3 is TGTGCCAGCAGTGATTGGCGTGAAACCGACTATGGCTACACCTTC. It is translated as CASSDWRETDYGYTF. V usage is TRBV6-6 and J usage is TRBJ1-2; D remains ambiguous. CDR1 is MNHNY and CDR2 is SVGAGI in the germline V gene (reference sequence). The CDR3 contains 15 residues. The V end lost 5 bases, the J end lost 3 bases, and 16 bases lay between the germline ends.

This clonotype was seen many times. The chain uses TRBV18 and TRBJ2-5; a possible D gene is TRBD1 (6 bases). Trimming took 3 bases from V and 1 from J, leaving 12 bases between them. This CDR3 is built from 15 residues. Germline CDR1 reads KGHSH; CDR2 reads LQKENI. Here the CDR3 reads CASSPSRDTQETQYF. The CDR3 DNA is TGTGCCAGCTCACCTTCCAGGGACACCCAAGAGACCCAGTACTTC.

This clonotype was counted only a few times. V usage is TRBV19 and J usage is TRBJ1-2, with 7 bases lining up with TRBD1. CDR1 is LNHDA, CDR2 SQIVND, per germline (reference sequence). The CDR3 contains 14 residues. The V segment lost 4 bases and the J segment 3 bases; nucleotides outside the gene matches: 5. In DNA, the CDR3 is TGTGCCAGTAGTACCGGGACAGTCGACTATGGCTACACCTTC. Translating it yields CASSTGTVDYGYTF.

The chain employs TRBV29-1 and TRBJ2-7, with D possibly matching TRBD1 (5 bases). CDR1 and CDR2 (germline): SQVTM, ANQGSEA. The CDR3 loop spans 13 amino acids. V shed 2 bases and J shed 2 bases, with 10 bases lying between them. This chain's CDR3 is CSVELDKPYEQYF. The CDR3 DNA sequence: TGCAGCGTTGAATTGGACAAGCCCTACGAGCAGTACTTC.

This chain joins TRBV11-2 and TRBJ2-3; 13 nucleotides agree with TRBD2. Trimming cost V 5 bases and J 4 bases; bases outside gene matches: 6. CDR3 size: 16 residues. The V gene's germline CDR1 is SGHAT and CDR2 FQNNGV. CDR3 nucleotide sequence: TGTGCCAGCAGCCTAGGACTAGCGGGAGTCTCAGATACGCAGTATTTT. Its protein product is CASSLGLAGVSDTQYF.

This chain uses TRBV27 with TRBJ2-1, with TRBD1 as a possible D gene (6 bases). V lost 8 bases, J lost 5 bases, and 22 bases lay in between. The CDR3 covers 16 residues. Germline V gene data show CDR1 as MNHEY and CDR2 as SMNVEV (reference sequence). In DNA, the CDR3 is TGTGCCAGCCGTACAGGGACGACGGCAAGCCACAATGAGCAGTTCTTC. Its protein product is CASRTGTTASHNEQFF.

The rearrangement joins TRBV7-9 to TRBJ1-2; D ambiguous. Between the trimmed V and J ends, which lost 1 base and 6 bases, there was a span of 15 bases. The germline V gene has CDR1 SEHNR and CDR2 FQNEAQ (reference sequence). The CDR3 length is 15 residues. The CDR3 loop reads CASSLDEEKSHGYTF. The CDR3 coding sequence is TGTGCCAGCAGCTTAGATGAGGAAAAGAGTCATGGCTACACCTTC.

The genes are TRBV6-5 and TRBJ2-3; possibly TRBD2 for D (5 bases). V lost 5 bases and J lost 5, with 5 bases in between. This CDR3 region has 11 residues. Germline values: CDR1 MNHEY, CDR2 SVGAGI. CDR3 coding DNA: TGTGCCAGCAGTGCGGGAGATACGCAGTATTTT. Protein product: CASSAGDTQYF.

CDR3 in DNA: TGTGCCAGCAGCCCCAGACTAGCGGGAGTTCAAGAGACCCAGTACTTC. Its translation is CASSPRLAGVQETQYF. The genes are TRBV4-2 and TRBJ2-5; TRBD2 matches at 12 bases. Germline loops: CDR1 LGHNA, CDR2 YNFKEQ. The CDR3 consists of 16 residues. V lost 4 bases to trimming and J lost 2 bases; unmatched junction nucleotides: 5.

The chain has TRBV7-9 and TRBJ1-2; D not certain. Per the germline V gene, CDR1 is SEHNR and CDR2 is FQNEAQ (reference sequence). The CDR3 is 10 residues long. Between the trimmed V and J ends, which lost 8 bases and 8 bases, there was a span of 9 bases. CDR3 coding DNA: TGTGCCAGCGGGGAGGGCGGCTACACCTTC. Translated, it gives CASGEGGYTF. The full variable domain, with the rest looked up from reference TRBV7-9 and TRBJ1-2, is DTGVSQNPRHKITKRGQNVTFRCDPISEHNRLYWYRQTLGQGPEFLTYFQNEAQLEKSRLLSDRFSAERPKGSFSTLEIQRTEQGDSAMYLCASGEGGYTFGSGTRLTVV.

As to this clonotype: A read error may account for a junction end that differs from germline. The rearrangement links TRBV7-1 to TRBJ2-7; 9 bases map to TRBD1. TRBV7-1 is reported as an ORF; its role is uncertain. CDR3 length: 15 amino acids. The chain's CDR3 is CATSPGTGITHEKYF. CDR3 nucleotide sequence: TGTGCCACCTCCCCCGGGACAGGGATAACCCACGAGAAGTACTTC.

This rearrangement joins TRBV6-2 or TRBV6-3 to TRBJ2-1; a weak D match, TRBD1 (6 bases). The CDR3 runs 18 residues. CDR1 and CDR2 from the germline V gene are MNHEY and SVGEGT. V lost 2 bases, J lost 0 bases, and 17 bases lay in between. CDR3 sequence reads: CASSYPFWQGSSYNEQFF. The CDR3, as DNA: TGTGCCAGCAGTTACCCGTTCTGGCAGGGGAGCTCCTACAATGAGCAGTTCTTC.

This chain uses TRBV24-1 with TRBJ2-1; the match to TRBD2 covers 13 bases. Germline-derived CDR1 and CDR2 are KGHDR and SFDVKD. V shed 4 bases, J shed 0 bases, and the junction held 5 bases outside the gene matches. This CDR3 comprises 18 residues. The CDR3 sequence: CATSDYRTSGSSYNEQFF. CDR3 nucleotide sequence: TGTGCCACCAGTGACTATCGGACTAGCGGGAGCTCCTACAATGAGCAGTTCTTC.

This clonotype was counted only a few times. The chain employs TRBV7-8 and TRBJ1-2; no clear D gene. This CDR3 comprises 13 residues. The ends were cut back, 4 bases at V and 7 bases at J, with 13 bases in the middle. From germline, CDR1 is SGHVS and CDR2 FQNEAQ. CDR3 region: CASSSTRSSGYTF. The CDR3 nucleotides read TGTGCCAGCAGCTCCACTCGGTCCTCTGGCTACACCTTC.

The chain uses TRBV29-1 and TRBJ1-2, with D possibly being TRBD1 (5 bases). Trimming pared 8 bases from V and 3 bases from J, leaving 16 bases between. CDR1 SQVTM and CDR2 ANQGSEA come from the germline V gene. The CDR3 contains 13 residues. The CDR3 loop is CSLRAGEDYGYTF. CDR3 in DNA: TGCAGCCTTAGAGCGGGGGAGGACTATGGCTACACCTTC.